The 8 T cell receptor beta chains listed next were all sequenced from one sample in a study of CD8 T cells in Susac syndrome. The RNA input was roughly 0.45 to 1 ug, and it was reverse transcribed with random hexamers. A single record per CDR3 protein comes from TCRdb applying MiXCR to the immunoSEQ multiplex PCR reads. This repertoire shows around 130,000 distinct CDR3 sequences, just over 95% found once; its top ten account for 0.12% to 0.15%. The specimen was CD4+ T cells from PBMCs. The receptors were sampled from a human donor with Susac syndrome.

This chain uses TRBV5-1 with TRBJ2-1; 9 nucleotides agree with TRBD1. With 5 bases clipped from V and 9 bases from J, the junction kept 9 bases outside the gene matches. This CDR3 spans 14 amino acids. Germline V gives CDR1 SGHRS, CDR2 YFSETQ. The chain's CDR3 is CASSAGTGLTEQFF. The CDR3 DNA follows: TGCGCCAGCAGTGCGGGGACAGGGTTGACTGAGCAGTTCTTC.

V and J are TRBV18 and TRBJ1-3; no clear D. Germline CDR1 is KGHSH and CDR2 is LQKENI. The V end was cut by 6 bases, the J end by 0 bases, with 12 bases between. This CDR3 is 15 amino acids long. CDR3 sequence reads: CASSAGGTSGNTIYF. In DNA, the CDR3 is TGTGCCAGCTCGGCAGGCGGTACCTCTGGAAACACCATATATTTT.

The chain employs TRBV6-6 and TRBJ1-1; no definite D call. Trimming removed 8 bases from V and 2 bases from J, with 18 bases in between. The CDR3 spans 15 residues. The germline V gene has CDR1 MNHNY and CDR2 SVGAGI (reference sequence). The CDR3 loop reads CASSERDAGNTEAFF. The CDR3 DNA reads TGTGCCAGCTCAGAAAGGGATGCAGGCAACACTGAAGCTTTCTTT.

The chain combines TRBV12-3 or TRBV12-4 with TRBJ1-1; 7 bases align to TRBD1. V shed 5 bases, J shed 3 bases, and the junction held 9 bases outside the gene matches. There are 15 residues in the CDR3. CDR3 sequence (DNA): TGTGCCAGCAGTCCTGCACGGGACAGATACACTGAAGCTTTCTTT. This translates into CASSPARDRYTEAFF.

The chain carries TRBV20-1 and TRBJ2-3; 10 bases agree with TRBD2. Germline V CDR1 and CDR2: DFQATT, SNEGSKA (reference sequence). J was trimmed by 3 bases and V by 5 bases; bases with no gene match: 5. The CDR3 extends over 14 amino acids. CDR3 sequence: CSALQGLATDTQYF. The CDR3 region has the DNA TGCAGTGCTTTGCAGGGACTAGCGACAGATACGCAGTATTTT.

The chain carries TRBV5-1 and TRBJ2-7; D gene ambiguous. The ends were cut back, 6 bases at V and 2 bases at J, with 9 bases in the middle. Germline V gene lookup returns CDR1 SGHRS and CDR2 YFSETQ. The length of the CDR3 is 12 residues. DNA of the CDR3: TGCGCCAGCACGAGCAGCACCTACGAGCAGTACTTC. It translates to CASTSSTYEQYF.

In this sample, this clonotype turned up once. The genes are TRBV5-1 and TRBJ2-6; 8 bases agree with TRBD1. J was trimmed by 0 bases and V by 0 bases; bases with no gene match: 5. Germline CDR1 reads SGHRS; CDR2 reads YFSETQ. This CDR3 has 18 amino acids. The chain's CDR3 is CASSLAGQAYSGANVLTF. For the CDR3, the DNA is TGCGCCAGCAGCTTGGCGGGACAGGCATACTCTGGGGCCAACGTCCTGACTTTC.

The chain recombines TRBV11-2 with TRBJ2-5; TRBD2 might be the D (5 bases). The CDR3 is 14 residues long. Per the germline V gene, CDR1 is SGHAT and CDR2 is FQNNGV. The V end lost 2 bases, the J end lost 3 bases, and 10 bases lay between the germline ends. The CDR3 region is CASSLPGSEETQYF. DNA for the CDR3: TGTGCCAGCAGCTTACCGGGGAGCGAAGAGACCCAGTACTTC. The complete variable domain, with remaining parts taken from reference TRBV11-2 and TRBJ2-5, reads EAGVAQSPRYKIIEKRQSVAFWCNPISGHATLYWYQQILGQGPKLLIQFQNNGVVDDSQLPKDRFSAERLKGVDSTLKIQPAKLEDSAVYLCASSLPGSEETQYFGPGTRLLVL.